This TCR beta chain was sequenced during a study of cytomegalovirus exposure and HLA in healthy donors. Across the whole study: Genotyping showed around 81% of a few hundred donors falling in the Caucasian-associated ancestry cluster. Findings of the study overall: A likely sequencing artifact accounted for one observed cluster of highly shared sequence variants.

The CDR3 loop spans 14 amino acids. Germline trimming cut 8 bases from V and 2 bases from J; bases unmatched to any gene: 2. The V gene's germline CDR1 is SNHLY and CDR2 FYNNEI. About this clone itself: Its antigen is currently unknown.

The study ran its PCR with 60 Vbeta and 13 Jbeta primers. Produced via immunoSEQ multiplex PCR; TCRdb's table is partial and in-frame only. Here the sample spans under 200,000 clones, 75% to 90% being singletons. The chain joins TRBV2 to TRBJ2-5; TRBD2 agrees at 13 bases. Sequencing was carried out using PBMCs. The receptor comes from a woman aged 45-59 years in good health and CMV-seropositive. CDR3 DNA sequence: TGTGCCAGCGGACTAGCGGGGGTTCAAGAGACCCAGTACTTC. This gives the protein CASGLAGVQETQYF.